This T cell receptor beta chain was found in a study of cytomegalovirus exposure and HLA in healthy donors. Use of 60 Vbeta and 13 Jbeta primers characterized the PCR. TCRdb's copy holds only in-frame clones and misses some; the assay was immunoSEQ multiplex PCR. The table has 80,000 to 95,000 clones, about 74% seen once. This clone has more than one count but fewer than ten. Germline-derived CDR1 and CDR2 are SGHTA and FQGNSA. This CDR3 is built from 13 residues. Trimming removed 5 bases from V and 6 bases from J; junction bases left unmatched: 3. Sequenced input: PBMCs. The gene calls are TRBV7-2 and TRBJ1-2; 10 nucleotides align to TRBD1. The clonotype originates from a woman between 45 and 65 years old in good health and CMV-seropositive. CDR3 nucleotides: TGTGCCAGCAGCAGACAGGGGGCGGATGGCTACACCTTC. Amino acid sequence: CASSRQGADGYTF.